A selection of T cell receptor beta chains follows, all from one sample in a study of T cell repertoires in cytomegalovirus infection. MiXCR, applied by TCRdb to the reads, yields one record per CDR3 protein. The repertoire holds under 800,000 distinct CDR3 sequences, with more than 20% as singletons. Material: CD8+ T cells from PBMCs. The receptors were gathered from a human donor in good health (CMV status not recorded). Some clones in this sample may be carry-over from other donors' samples. The CDR3 runs from the conserved cysteine through the conserved F or W. Fields, in order: clone size, D gene, V gene, J gene, CDR3 length, CDR3 DNA, CDR3 protein. The D gene is left open where the match is weak. Clone size, where shown, is once, few, many, or a class for clones that have expanded.

>few|-|TRBV7-9|TRBJ2-6|15
TGTGCCAGCATCCTGACAGCTTCTGGGGCCAACGTCCTGACTTTC
CASILTASGANVLTF
>few|TRBD1|TRBV20-1|TRBJ1-6|18
TGCAGTGCTAGAGATTCGGAGGGGGCGTTTCTTCTTAATTCACCCCTCCACTTT
CSARDSEGAFLLNSPLHF
>-|-|TRBV28|TRBJ1-1|15
TGTGCCAGCAGTTTATGGGCCACCATGAACACTGAAGCTTTCTTT
CASSLWATMNTEAFF
>-|-|TRBV5-1|TRBJ1-6|13
TGCGCCAGCAGTCCTGGGGAAGGATCACCCCTCCACTTT
CASSPGEGSPLHF
>many|-|TRBV7-9|TRBJ1-1|16
TGTGCCAGCAGCCTACCAACCTCGTTCCCGAACACTGAAGCTTTCTTT
CASSLPTSFPNTEAFF
>many|TRBD1|TRBV7-9|TRBJ1-2|13
TGTGCCAGCAGCGACGGTTACAGGGGTGGCTACACCTTC
CASSDGYRGGYTF
>few|-|TRBV7-9|TRBJ2-1|11
TGTGCCAGCAGCTTAACGACAGCGCAGTTCTTC
CASSLTTAQFF
>-|-|TRBV29-1|TRBJ1-1|11
TGCAGCCCATGGCTGGGCAGCGAAGCTTTCTTT
CSPWLGSEAFF
>few|-|TRBV7-4|TRBJ1-5|14
TGTGCCAGCAGCCCCAGCCGCTTTAATCAGCCCCAGCATTTT
CASSPSRFNQPQHF
>few|-|TRBV20-1|TRBJ2-2|11
TGCAGTGCTCCGAGAACCGGGGAGCTGTTTTTT
CSAPRTGELFF
>many|-|TRBV11-2|TRBJ1-1|12
TGTGCCAGCAGCTCCGGCGGGCGGGGGACTTTCTTT
CASSSGGRGTFF
>once|-|TRBV20-1|TRBJ1-1|15
TGCAGTGCTAGAGATCCGCGGGACCGGAACACTGAAGCTTTCTTT
CSARDPRDRNTEAFF
>many|TRBD1|TRBV10-3|TRBJ1-1|12
TGTGCCATCAGTGCCGGGACAGTCGAAGCTTTCTTT
CAISAGTVEAFF
>many|-|TRBV7-8|TRBJ1-4|14
TGTGCCAGCAGCTTCCCAGGGGCTAATGAAAAACTGTTTTTT
CASSFPGANEKLFF
>many|-|TRBV7-6|TRBJ2-1|19
TGTGCCAGCAGCTCGCTCGCCGGGCTTAGCGGAGAGACCTACAATGAGCAGTTCTTC
CASSSLAGLSGETYNEQFF
>-|TRBD2|TRBV5-1|TRBJ2-5|16
TGCGCCAGCAGCTTGGTGGTAGCGGGGGGCCAAGAGACCCAGTACTTC
CASSLVVAGGQETQYF
>-|-|TRBV29-1|TRBJ1-5|15
TGCAGCGTTGAAGATCCAGGGAGCCCCAATCAGCCCCAGCATTTT
CSVEDPGSPNQPQHF
>few|-|TRBV27|TRBJ2-2|15
TGTGCCAGCAGTCCCCGAACAGGACCCACCGGGGAGCTGTTTTTT
CASSPRTGPTGELFF
>many|-|TRBV12-3/TRBV12-4|TRBJ1-2|14
TGTGCCAGCAGTTTGATTGGCACTAACTATGGCTACACCTTC
CASSLIGTNYGYTF
>many|-|TRBV4-1|TRBJ1-6|13
TGCGCCAGCAGCCAGGCCATCAATTCACCCCTCCACTTT
CASSQAINSPLHF
>-|-|TRBV19|TRBJ2-5|13
TGTGCCAGTACTGAGTCAGTACAAGAGACCCAGTACTTC
CASTESVQETQYF
>few|-|TRBV2|TRBJ1-5|16
TGTGCCAGCAGCGATATCGTTCGGGACAAAAGGGAGCCCCAGCATTTT
CASSDIVRDKREPQHF
>-|-|TRBV15|TRBJ1-5|13
TGTGCCACTCAATCAGGGAATAATCAGCCCCAGCATTTT
CATQSGNNQPQHF
>-|-|TRBV7-9|TRBJ1-4|16
TGTGCCAGCAGCTTGGGATCGACAGGCCGGATTGGAAAACTGTTTTTT
CASSLGSTGRIGKLFF
>many|-|TRBV7-6|TRBJ2-2|15
TGTGCCAGCAGCATACTAGTTTCATCCGCCGGGGAGCTGTTTTTT
CASSILVSSAGELFF
>few|TRBD1|TRBV7-9|TRBJ1-2|14
TGTGCCAGCAGCTCCCCGGACAGGGGCGATGGCTACACCTTC
CASSSPDRGDGYTF
>-|-|TRBV12-5|TRBJ2-1|12
TGTGCTAGTGGTTCCGGGAACAATGAGCAGTTCTTC
CASGSGNNEQFF
>-|TRBD1|TRBV15|TRBJ2-1|16
TGTGCCACCCAGAACGCCGGACAGGGGATGTACAATGAGCAGTTCTTC
CATQNAGQGMYNEQFF
>-|TRBD2|TRBV6-5|TRBJ2-3|17
TGTGCCAGCAGTTTTCTATGGAGCGGGGGGGTCCGAGATACGCAGTATTTT
CASSFLWSGGVRDTQYF
>-|TRBD1|TRBV20-1|TRBJ1-2|13
TGCAGTGCTAGAGGGACAGGGGCCTATGGCTACACCTTC
CSARGTGAYGYTF
>few|-|TRBV4-1|TRBJ1-6|18
TGCGCCAGCAGCCAAGCAACGACCCCCCTCTCCTATAATTCACCCCTCCACTTT
CASSQATTPLSYNSPLHF
>few|-|TRBV27|TRBJ2-2|15
TGTGCCAGCAGTCCCAAGACCGTAGGAACCGGGGAGCTGTTTTTT
CASSPKTVGTGELFF
>-|-|TRBV20-1|TRBJ2-2|13
TGCAGTGCCAAGGACGGGAACACCGGGGAGCTGTTTTTT
CSAKDGNTGELFF
>many|-|TRBV7-2|TRBJ2-5|16
TGTGCCAGCAGCCCAGAACTGGGGGCCGAACGGGAGACCCAGTACTTC
CASSPELGAERETQYF
>-|TRBD1|TRBV19|TRBJ2-3|12
TGTGCCAGTAAGACAGGGACAGATACGCAGTATTTT
CASKTGTDTQYF
>-|TRBD2|TRBV12-3/TRBV12-4|TRBJ2-3|15
TGTGCCAGCAGTCCGTCGGGGGGAATCACAGATACGCAGTATTTT
CASSPSGGITDTQYF
>few|TRBD1|TRBV5-6|TRBJ2-4|15
TGTGCCAGCAGCCGGCCAGGGGGCGCTGGGAACATTCAGTACTTC
CASSRPGGAGNIQYF
>-|-|TRBV18|TRBJ2-7|13
TGTGCCAGCCTACGGGGGCAGGTCCAGGAGCAGTACTTC
CASLRGQVQEQYF
>many|TRBD1|TRBV27|TRBJ1-2|13
TGTGCCAGCAGCTCGGACAGGGCCCATGGCTACACCTTC
CASSSDRAHGYTF
>-|-|TRBV5-6|TRBJ1-5|16
TGTGCCAGCAGCGAAGGTCACTCCGGGAGCAATCAGCCCCAGCATTTT
CASSEGHSGSNQPQHF
>-|TRBD2|TRBV29-1|TRBJ2-3|14
TGCAGCGTTGTTCCTAGCGGATCCACAGATACGCAGTATTTT
CSVVPSGSTDTQYF
>-|-|TRBV5-1|TRBJ2-2|13
TGCGCCAGCAGCTTCGACGGGCCCGGGGAGCTGTTTTTT
CASSFDGPGELFF
>-|TRBD2|TRBV7-6|TRBJ2-1|17
TGTGCCAGCAGCTTAGCTGGGACTAGCGGGGGGAGCAGGGCGCAGTTCTTC
CASSLAGTSGGSRAQFF
>-|-|TRBV4-1|TRBJ2-1|14
TGTGCCAGCAGCCAAGAGGACAGTCACAATGAGCAGTTCTTC
CASSQEDSHNEQFF
>few|-|TRBV19|TRBJ1-1|15
TGTGCCAGTAGTATAGATCTAAGAGGAAACACTGAAGCTTTCTTT
CASSIDLRGNTEAFF
>few|-|TRBV7-6|TRBJ2-7|15
TGTGCCAGCAGCCCCCCTTTGGGGGGAAAGTACGAGCAGTACTTC
CASSPPLGGKYEQYF
>few|TRBD2|TRBV20-1|TRBJ2-1|15
TGCAGTGCTAGAGATCTAGCGGGGGGGCAATATGAGCAGTTCTTC
CSARDLAGGQYEQFF
>-|-|TRBV19|TRBJ2-1|13
TGTGCCAGTAGTATAGCCTTAGCCAATGAGCAGTTCTTC
CASSIALANEQFF
>-|-|TRBV12-3/TRBV12-4|TRBJ2-7|14
TGTGCCAGCAGCCCCTCCCCGGGAGTCTACGAGCAGTACTTC
CASSPSPGVYEQYF
>many|TRBD1|TRBV2|TRBJ2-1|14
TGTGCCAGCAAGGACAGGAAAGGAAGAAATGAGCAGTTCTTC
CASKDRKGRNEQFF
>many|-|TRBV7-2|TRBJ1-1|14
TGTGCCAGCAGCTCTCCCGGGAGAGAAACTGAAGCTTTCTTT
CASSSPGRETEAFF